The entry that follows covers one T cell receptor beta chain sequence. TCRdb independently ran MiXCR on the PCR reads; one entry per CDR3 protein. The top ten clones hold 0.65% to 0.75% of a sample with about 330,000 distinct CDR3 sequences, about 23% of them seen once. V lost 1 base to trimming and J lost 3 bases, with 10 bases between them. The V gene's germline CDR1 is MGHRA and CDR2 YSYEKL. The CDR3 runs to 14 residues. This sample is part of a study of molecular identifiers for immune sequencing clone quantification. Material: naive CD8+ T cells from blood, with Jurkat cell RNA spiked in. The subset denotes: FACS-sorted CD8+CD4-CCR7+CD45RA+ naive T cells. The source is a human donor in good health. Some libraries in this study had Jurkat cell RNA spiked in. The rearrangement links TRBV4-1 to TRBJ2-7; D is ambiguous. The CDR3 DNA reads TGCGCCAGCAGCCAAGGGATTTGGGGCTACGAGCAGTACTTC. It yields the protein CASSQGIWGYEQYF.